The 10 T cell receptor beta chains reported below all come from one sample, sequenced in a study of blood T cells in healthy people across ages (dated by TCRdb to the mid-2010s). The library was built by means of 5' RACE. The run used an Illumina HiSeq 2500. The second PCR ran for about 7 to 11 cycles and used a J-beta primer mix along with a sample-barcoded 5' primer. Starting from the raw public reads, TCRdb applied fastp trimming at Q25, assembled clones with MiXCR and retained in-frame beta chains. Rows are unified per CDR3 protein, each entry keeping the most common DNA and genes. For this sample the table gives over 700,000 distinct CDR3 sequences, of which 53% were detected only once. The ten largest clones capture approximately 40% of the sample. Sequencing was done on a sample of blood. The receptors come from a man older than 75 in good health.

The chain is built from TRBV7-3 and TRBJ2-1, with 9 nucleotides matching TRBD2. This CDR3 has 19 amino acids. J was trimmed by 5 bases and V by 1 base; bases with no gene match: 15. In germline, CDR1 is SGHTA, CDR2 FQGTGA. The CDR3 DNA reads TGTGCCAGCAGCTTAAACCCCCCCCCACTACTAGCGGGCAACAATGAGCAGTTCTTC. Translation gives CASSLNPPPLLAGNNEQFF.

The chain recombines TRBV29-1 with TRBJ2-7, with TRBD1 matching 9 bases. This CDR3 region has 14 residues. CDR1 and CDR2 (germline): SQVTM, ANQGSEA. Trimming cost V 6 bases and J 2 bases; bases outside gene matches: 8. CDR3 region: CSVRTGEETYEQYF. CDR3 DNA sequence: TGCAGCGTACGGACAGGGGAAGAGACCTACGAGCAGTACTTC.

The chain combines TRBV14 with TRBJ2-1; no reliable D call. CDR1 SGHDN and CDR2 FVKESK come from the germline V gene. This CDR3 contains 15 residues. V shed 1 base and J shed 3 bases, with 10 bases lying between them. DNA of the CDR3: TGTGCCAGCAGCCAAGGAGGATCGGTCTACAATGAGCAGTTCTTC. Amino acids: CASSQGGSVYNEQFF.

The V call is TRBV7-8, the J call TRBJ2-1; 8 bases agree with TRBD1. The trim removed 8 bases at V and 4 bases at J, leaving 1 base unmatched. The germline gives CDR1 SGHVS, CDR2 FQNEAQ. The CDR3 consists of 12 residues. This CDR3 is CASRQGYNEQFF. CDR3 coding DNA: TGTGCCAGCCGACAGGGGTACAATGAGCAGTTCTTC.

V is TRBV29-1 and J is TRBJ1-2, with D possibly TRBD1 on 5 matching bases. Germline V gives CDR1 SQVTM, CDR2 ANQGSEA. There are 13 residues in the CDR3. V lost 1 base, J lost 2 bases, and 8 bases lay in between. CDR3 sequence: CSVEASGNYGYTF. The CDR3 DNA reads TGCAGCGTTGAAGCCTCAGGGAACTATGGCTACACCTTC.

This clonotype was detected many times. The chain recombines TRBV6-6 with TRBJ1-6, with TRBD1 matching 12 bases. This CDR3 comprises 14 residues. The V and J ends lost 6 bases and 8 bases, in that order; junction bases with no gene match: 2. Germline CDR1 and CDR2: MNHNY and SVGAGI (reference sequence). The DNA of the CDR3 is TGTGCCAGCAGGGGGACAGGGGGCGATTCACCCCTCCACTTT. Amino acid sequence: CASRGTGGDSPLHF.

This clonotype was seen once. CDR3 amino acids: CSASGGTGDQPQHF. CDR3 nucleotides: TGCAGCGCTAGCGGAGGGACAGGGGATCAGCCCCAGCATTTT. The V call is TRBV29-1, the J call TRBJ1-5; the match to TRBD1 covers 10 bases. The CDR3 runs to 14 residues. Unmatched junction bases numbered 8, after V lost 7 bases and J lost 5 bases. The germline gives CDR1 SQVTM, CDR2 ANQGSEA.

Points on this clonotype: An end of the junction differs from the germline gene, which may be a read error. V usage is TRBV7-2 and J usage is TRBJ2-1; D may match TRBD1 or TRBD2 (5 bases each). CDR3 length: 16 amino acids. Germline V gives CDR1 SGHTA, CDR2 FQGNSA. CDR3 nucleotide sequence: TGCGCCAGCAGCTTAATTGTCCCGGGGCCCTACAATGAGCAGTTCTTC. It encodes CASSLIVPGPYNEQFF.

The V and J genes are TRBV3-1 and TRBJ1-5; D unresolved. The CDR3 runs 13 residues. V shed 0 bases and J shed 5 bases, with 5 bases lying between them. Germline V gene data show CDR1 as LGHDT and CDR2 as YNNKEL (reference sequence). This chain's CDR3 is CASSQDPDQPQHF. CDR3 nucleotide sequence: TGTGCCAGCAGCCAAGATCCAGATCAGCCCCAGCATTTT.

The chain joins TRBV2 to TRBJ2-3; possibly TRBD1 for D (5 bases). Germline V gene data show CDR1 as SNHLY and CDR2 as FYNNEI. This CDR3 has 16 amino acids. Trimming shortened V by 7 bases and J by 14 bases, and 31 bases separated the two germline ends. The CDR3 loop reads CASTEGRQGNQRYAYF. The CDR3, as DNA: TGTGCCAGCACGGAAGGGCGGCAGGGAAATCAAAGATACGCGTATTTT.